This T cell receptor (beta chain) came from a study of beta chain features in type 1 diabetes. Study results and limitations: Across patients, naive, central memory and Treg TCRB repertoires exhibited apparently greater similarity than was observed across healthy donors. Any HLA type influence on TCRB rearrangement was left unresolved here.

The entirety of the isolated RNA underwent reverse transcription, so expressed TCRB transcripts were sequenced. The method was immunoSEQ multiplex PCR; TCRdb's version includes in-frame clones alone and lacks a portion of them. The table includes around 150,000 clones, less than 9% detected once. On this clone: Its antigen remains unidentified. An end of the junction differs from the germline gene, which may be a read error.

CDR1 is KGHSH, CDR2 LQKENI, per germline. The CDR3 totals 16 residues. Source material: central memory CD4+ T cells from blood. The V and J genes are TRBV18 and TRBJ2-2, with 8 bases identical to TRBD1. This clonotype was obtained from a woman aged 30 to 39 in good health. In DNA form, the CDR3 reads TGTGCCAGCTCTCCACCGGGACAGGCGAACACCGGGGAGCTGTTTTTT. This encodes CASSPPGQANTGELFF. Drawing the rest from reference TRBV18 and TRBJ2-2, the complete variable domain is NAGVMQNPRHLVRRRGQEARLRCSPMKGHSHVYWYRQLPEEGLKFMVYLQKENIIDESGMPKERFSAEFPKEGPSILRIQQVVRGDSAAYFCASSPPGQANTGELFFGEGSRLTVL.